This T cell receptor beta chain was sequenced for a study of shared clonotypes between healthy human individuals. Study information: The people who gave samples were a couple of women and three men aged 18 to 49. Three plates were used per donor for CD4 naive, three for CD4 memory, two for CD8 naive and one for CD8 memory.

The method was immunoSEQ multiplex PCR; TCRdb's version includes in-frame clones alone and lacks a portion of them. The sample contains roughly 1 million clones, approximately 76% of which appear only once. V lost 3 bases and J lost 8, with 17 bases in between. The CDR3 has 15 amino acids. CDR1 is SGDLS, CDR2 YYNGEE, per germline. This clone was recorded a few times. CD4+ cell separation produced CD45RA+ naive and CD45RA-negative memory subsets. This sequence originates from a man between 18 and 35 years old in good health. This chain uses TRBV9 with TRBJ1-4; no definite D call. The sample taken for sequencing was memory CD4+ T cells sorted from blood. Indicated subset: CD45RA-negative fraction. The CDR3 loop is CASSAFLGGGEKLFF. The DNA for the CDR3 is TGTGCCAGCAGCGCGTTCTTAGGAGGTGGCGAAAAACTGTTTTTT. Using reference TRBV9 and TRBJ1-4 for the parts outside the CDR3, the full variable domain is DSGVTQTPKHLITATGQRVTLRCSPRSGDLSVYWYQQSLDQGLQFLIQYYNGEERAKGNILERFSAQQFPDLHSELNLSSLELGDSALYFCASSAFLGGGEKLFFGSGTQLSVL.